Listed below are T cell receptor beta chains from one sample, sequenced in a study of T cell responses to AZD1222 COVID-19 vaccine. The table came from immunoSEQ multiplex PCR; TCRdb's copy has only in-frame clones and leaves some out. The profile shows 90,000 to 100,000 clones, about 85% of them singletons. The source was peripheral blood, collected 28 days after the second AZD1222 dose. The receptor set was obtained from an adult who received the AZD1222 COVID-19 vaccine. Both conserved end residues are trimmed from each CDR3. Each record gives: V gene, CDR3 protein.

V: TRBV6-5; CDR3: ASSYRPDPLYEQY
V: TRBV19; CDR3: ASNIQGNSNQPQH
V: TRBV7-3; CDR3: ASSRRAGTSGTGDTQY
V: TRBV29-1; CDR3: SAGPAGIYGYT
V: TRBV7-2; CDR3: ASSLDGRGEQY
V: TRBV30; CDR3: AWSSGYRSNMFYEQY
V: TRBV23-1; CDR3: ASSRYGPSEQF
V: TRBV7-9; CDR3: ASSTNRELSKNIQY
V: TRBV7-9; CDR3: ASSSRQGLAAYNEQF
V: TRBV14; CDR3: ASSQDSFPPSYEQY
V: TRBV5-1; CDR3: ASSLEGTTGDEQY
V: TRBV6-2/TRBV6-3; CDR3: ASSYELSGPVIGETQY
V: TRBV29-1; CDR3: SVAGGTGEQY
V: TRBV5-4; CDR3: ASSSVGYEQY
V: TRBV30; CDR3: AWSQQNTEAF
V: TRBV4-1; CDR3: ASSQEINYEQY
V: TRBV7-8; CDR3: ASSSGVADTQY
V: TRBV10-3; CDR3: AIRKGSGQGYDSAEAF
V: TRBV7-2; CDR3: ASSLGAGVGEQF
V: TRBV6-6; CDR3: ASSYRAGSGNTIY
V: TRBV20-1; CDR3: SAPRYGELF
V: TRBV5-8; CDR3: ASIWSGYNEQF
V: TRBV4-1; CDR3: ASSQVVRGPPYEQY
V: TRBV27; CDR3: ASSKDRYTEAF
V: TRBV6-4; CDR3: ASSGDINQPQH
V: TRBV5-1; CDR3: ASSLVAGTGNTIY
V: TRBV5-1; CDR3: ASSPYTGTGAYGYT
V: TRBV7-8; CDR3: ASSPLGGTTEAF
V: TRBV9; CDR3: ASSVEGYSYEQY
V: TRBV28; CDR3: ASSLSPPAGFYNEQF
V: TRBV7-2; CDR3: ASSQDRGNPEQY
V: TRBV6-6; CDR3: ASSQDGGTEAF
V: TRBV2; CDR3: ASSEYGGGRADTQY
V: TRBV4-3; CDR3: ASSQGRMETQY
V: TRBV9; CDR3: ASSVEWYSYNEQF
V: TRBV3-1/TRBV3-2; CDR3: ASSARGRRSYGYT
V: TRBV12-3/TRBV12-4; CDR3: ASGGGNQPQH
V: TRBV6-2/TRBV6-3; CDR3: ASSYAGTAYNEQF
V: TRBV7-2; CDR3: ASSLVGIWF
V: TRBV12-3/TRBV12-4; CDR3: ASRPGIQRF
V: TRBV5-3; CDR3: ARSLFWDTNTGELF